The sequence of this TCR beta chain was determined in a study of long-term antiretroviral therapy in people with HIV. The assay used was immunoSEQ (version v3.0), run at survey level. Generated by immunoSEQ multiplex PCR, the TCRdb table keeps only in-frame clones and is missing some. The sample lists roughly 21,000 clones; roughly 80% were seen once. CDR1 is SGHNT and CDR2 is YYREEE in the germline V gene (reference sequence). This CDR3 has 14 amino acids. V was cut by 6 bases and J by 5 bases, with 17 bases left in between. The specimen was unsorted PBMCs, collected 0.2 years after starting antiretroviral therapy. The V and J genes are TRBV5-4 and TRBJ1-1; possibly TRBD1 for D (6 bases). This clonotype was obtained from a woman aged 25 to 39 with HIV. The CDR3 DNA sequence: TGTGCCAGCACCACAACTAAGGGGGGAACTGAAGCTTTCTTT. This encodes CASTTTKGGTEAFF.